This T cell receptor (beta chain) was observed in a study of T-cell memory formation after mild COVID-19. Overall study context: Clustering of TCRs was largely donor specific.

This CDR3 contains 15 residues. From germline, CDR1 is MGHDK and CDR2 SYGVNS. The V gene end was trimmed by 4 bases and the J gene end by 2 bases; junction bases not matched to a gene: 7. With constant-segment primers, 5'RACE yielded cDNA libraries of TCR alpha and TCR beta that carried sample barcodes and UMIs. A single record per CDR3 protein comes from TCRdb applying MiXCR to the 5' RACE reads. The repertoire holds 100,000 to 130,000 distinct CDR3 sequences, with over 15% as singletons. Sequencing was carried out using PBMCs or a T cell subset sorted from them (not recorded which). This clonotype was obtained from a man aged 18 to 30 who had mild COVID-19 (a few samples of this study predate the infection). Cell type and time point are not known. The chain joins TRBV25-1 to TRBJ1-2; 7 nucleotides match TRBD1. This CDR3 reads CASSVDTGQNYGYTF. In DNA, the CDR3 is TGTGCCAGCAGTGTCGACACGGGACAGAACTATGGCTACACCTTC.